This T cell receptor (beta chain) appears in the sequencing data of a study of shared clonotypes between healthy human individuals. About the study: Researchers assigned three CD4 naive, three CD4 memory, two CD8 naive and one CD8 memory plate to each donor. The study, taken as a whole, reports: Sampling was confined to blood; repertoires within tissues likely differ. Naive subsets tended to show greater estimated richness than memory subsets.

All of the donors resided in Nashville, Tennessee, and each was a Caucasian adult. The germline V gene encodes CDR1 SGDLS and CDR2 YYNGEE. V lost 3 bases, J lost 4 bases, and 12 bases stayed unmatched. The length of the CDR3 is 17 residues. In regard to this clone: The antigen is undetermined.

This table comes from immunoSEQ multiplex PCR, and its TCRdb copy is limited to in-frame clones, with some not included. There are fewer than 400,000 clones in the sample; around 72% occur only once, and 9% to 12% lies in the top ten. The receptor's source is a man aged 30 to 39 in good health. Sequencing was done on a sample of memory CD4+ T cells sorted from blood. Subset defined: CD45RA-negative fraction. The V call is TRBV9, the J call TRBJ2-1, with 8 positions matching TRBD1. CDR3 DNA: TGTGCCAGCAGCGGGAGGGGAGGAGACAGGGGTTACAATGAGCAGTTCTTC. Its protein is CASSGRGGDRGYNEQFF. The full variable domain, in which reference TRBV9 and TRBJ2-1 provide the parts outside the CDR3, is DSGVTQTPKHLITATGQRVTLRCSPRSGDLSVYWYQQSLDQGLQFLIQYYNGEERAKGNILERFSAQQFPDLHSELNLSSLELGDSALYFCASSGRGGDRGYNEQFFGPGTRLTVL.